The T cell receptor beta chain under discussion was sequenced for a study of molecular identifiers for immune sequencing clone quantification. Findings of the study overall: Whereas clones above 20 RNA copies held under 1% of naive-cell molecules, they held over 97% of effector molecules.

V lost 3 bases to trimming and J lost 2 bases; unmatched junction nucleotides: 3. There are 15 residues in the CDR3. Germline lookup yields CDR1 DFQATT and CDR2 SNEGSKA (reference sequence). This clonotype was observed many times. Its antigen is unknown. TCRdb reprocessed the PCR reads via MiXCR and lists one record per CDR3 protein. The sample holds about 640,000 distinct CDR3 sequences; nearly 20% are singletons and the top ten take roughly 0.85%. The rearrangement uses TRBV20-1 and TRBJ2-6; 8 positions agree with TRBD1. The sequenced sample was naive CD8+ T cells from blood, with Jurkat cell RNA spiked in. Documented subset: FACS-sorted CD8+CD4-CCR7+CD45RA+ naive T cells. The clonotype originates from a human donor in good health. Some libraries in this study had Jurkat cell RNA spiked in. CDR3 in DNA: TGCAGTGCTAGGGGCAGGGGGCCTGGGGCCAACGTCCTGACTTTC. This encodes CSARGRGPGANVLTF.